This entry lists 3 T cell receptor beta chains sequenced from one sample in a study of cytomegalovirus exposure and HLA in healthy donors. The PCR employed 60 Vbeta primers together with 13 Jbeta primers. Some clones are missing from TCRdb's copy, which holds only in-frame ones; the method was immunoSEQ multiplex PCR. In the table there are approximately 170,000 clones, about three quarters of which are singletons. The sample taken for sequencing was PBMCs. The receptor source for this set is a woman between 35 and 50 years old in good health and CMV-seropositive.

The rearrangement joins TRBV5-1 to TRBJ2-3, with D perhaps matching TRBD2 (7 bases). The CDR3 is 13 residues long. Germline assignment: CDR1 SGHRS and CDR2 YFSETQ. The germline V and J ends were trimmed by 4 bases and 6 bases, with 12 bases remaining between them. The chain's CDR3 is CASSNGGRDTQYF. Written as DNA, the CDR3 is TGCGCCAGCAGCAACGGGGGGCGGGATACGCAGTATTTT.

The V call is TRBV11-1, the J call TRBJ2-4, with a weak D call TRBD2 (5 bases). The V gene lost 4 bases and the J gene lost 3 bases, with 19 bases spanning the gap. This CDR3 is built from 17 residues. Germline V gene sequence: CDR1 SGHAT, CDR2 FQDESV (reference sequence). DNA for the CDR3: TGTGCCAGCAGCTCGCGGCCCATAGAAGGAGGCAAAAACATTCAGTACTTC. It is translated as CASSSRPIEGGKNIQYF. The whole variable domain, remainder taken from reference TRBV11-1 and TRBJ2-4, is EAEVAQSPRYKITEKSQAVAFWCDPISGHATLYWYRQILGQGPELLVQFQDESVVDDSQLPKDRFSAERLKGVDSTLKIQPAELGDSAMYLCASSSRPIEGGKNIQYFGAGTRLSVL.

V usage is TRBV7-9 and J usage is TRBJ2-7; tentative D call: TRBD2 (6 bases). V lost 5 bases and J 2 bases, leaving 19 bases between the germline ends. CDR1 and CDR2 from the germline V gene are SEHNR and FQNEAQ (reference sequence). The CDR3 contains 16 residues. For the CDR3, the DNA is TGTGCCAGCAGCCCCTCCGGGACTCAAGACACCTACGAGCAGTACTTC. It encodes CASSPSGTQDTYEQYF.